The 12 T cell receptor beta chains below come from one sample, sequenced in a study of blood T cell repertoires in COVID-19. The protocol was immunoSEQ multiplex PCR, while the TCRdb copy is restricted to in-frame clones and leaves out a portion. Of 110,000 to 150,000 clones in the sample, around 87% are singletons; the top ten hold approximately 10%. Sequencing input: PBMCs or T cells enriched from blood (not recorded which). All receptors derive from a man aged 60-69 years who had recovered from COVID-19.

This sequence joins TRBV28 and TRBJ1-3; possibly TRBD1 for D (6 bases). V gave up 7 bases and J gave up 4 bases, with 14 bases separating them. Germline values: CDR1 MDHEN, CDR2 SYDVKM. The CDR3 totals 14 residues. In DNA form, the CDR3 reads TGTGCCAGCATCCTAACAGGGTTGGGAAACACCATATATTTT. Translated: CASILTGLGNTIYF.

V gene TRBV6-4 combines with J gene TRBJ1-6; 9 bases match TRBD1. The CDR3 contains 15 residues. Trimming cost V 6 bases and J 6 bases; bases outside gene matches: 6. CDR1 and CDR2 (germline): MRHNA, SNTAGT. Here the CDR3 DNA reads TGTGCCAGCAGACTGACAGGGGGACTTAATTCACCCCTCCACTTT. Protein sequence: CASRLTGGLNSPLHF.

This chain links TRBV28 with TRBJ2-7, with a weak D call TRBD1 (6 bases). This CDR3 contains 16 residues. Germline V gene sequence: CDR1 MDHEN, CDR2 SYDVKM. Deletions cut 5 bases from V and 1 base from J, with 18 bases between. The CDR3 nucleotides read TGTGCCAGCAGTCTTGGGGCCGCAGGGGCGTCCTACGAGCAGTACTTC. This codes for CASSLGAAGASYEQYF.

This clone was observed a few times. CDR3 region: CASSFAGTNTGELFF. DNA for the CDR3: TGTGCCAGCAGCTTTGCGGGGACCAACACCGGGGAGCTGTTTTTT. The rearrangement joins TRBV5-4 to TRBJ2-2, with TRBD2 as a possible D gene (6 bases). Germline assignment: CDR1 SGHNT and CDR2 YYREEE (reference sequence). V was clipped by 2 bases and J by 2 bases, with 10 bases between them. This CDR3 spans 15 amino acids.

V usage is TRBV28 and J usage is TRBJ2-7, with a possible D match to TRBD1 (6 bases). Germline CDR1 and CDR2: MDHEN and SYDVKM. The CDR3 runs 13 residues. The V end lost 3 bases, the J end lost 4 bases, and 10 bases lay between the germline ends. CDR3 nucleotide sequence: TGTGCCAGCAGTTTCGGACAGATTTACGAGCAGTACTTC. Amino acids: CASSFGQIYEQYF. Full variable domain (outside the CDR3, taken from reference TRBV28 and TRBJ2-7): DVKVTQSSRYLVKRTGEKVFLECVQDMDHENMFWYRQDPGLGLRLIYFSYDVKMKEKGDIPEGYSVSREKKERFSLILESASTNQTSMYLCASSFGQIYEQYFGPGTRLTVT.

This chain connects TRBV5-4 to TRBJ2-3; 8 bases are a match to TRBD1. The length of the CDR3 is 16 residues. CDR1 is SGHNT, CDR2 YYREEE, per germline (reference sequence). The V segment lost 4 bases and the J segment 6 bases; nucleotides outside the gene matches: 13. CDR3 residues: CASSRLDRDYLDTQYF. As DNA, the CDR3 is TGTGCCAGCAGCCGACTGGACAGGGATTATCTCGATACGCAGTATTTT.

The chain recombines TRBV2 with TRBJ1-1; D is undetermined. This CDR3 has 12 residues. Germline V CDR1 and CDR2: SNHLY, FYNNEI. Trimming removed 8 bases from V and 5 bases from J, with 12 bases in between. The CDR3 loop is CASRRQTTEAFF. CDR3 coding DNA: TGTGCCAGCCGGAGGCAGACAACTGAAGCTTTCTTT. The whole variable domain, remainder taken from reference TRBV2 and TRBJ1-1, is EPEVTQTPSHQVTQMGQEVILRCVPISNHLYFYWYRQILGQKVEFLVSFYNNEISEKSEIFDDQFSVERPDGSNFTLKIRSTKLEDSAMYFCASRRQTTEAFFGQGTRLTVV.

The DNA of the CDR3 is TGTGCCACCAGTCCGGGACTAGCTTACAATGAGCAGTTCTTC. It translates to CATSPGLAYNEQFF. The genes are TRBV15 and TRBJ2-1; 9 bases match TRBD2. The CDR3 runs 14 residues. The V gene end was trimmed by 6 bases and the J gene end by 4 bases; junction bases not matched to a gene: 4. The germline CDR1 and CDR2 sequences are LNHNV and YYDKDF (reference sequence).

The rearrangement links TRBV19 to TRBJ1-2, with D perhaps TRBD1 (6 bases). V lost 4 bases to trimming and J lost 2 bases, with 14 bases between them. The CDR3 runs 15 residues. Germline assignment: CDR1 LNHDA and CDR2 SQIVND (reference sequence). As DNA, the CDR3 is TGTGCCAGTAGTACACAGGGTAGGGGAAACTATGGCTACACCTTC. Translated, it gives CASSTQGRGNYGYTF.

The chain uses TRBV29-1 and TRBJ1-1, with 9 positions matching TRBD1. The J segment lost 7 bases and the V segment lost 8 bases, leaving 8 bases of the junction unmatched. This CDR3 contains 12 residues. The germline CDR1 and CDR2 sequences are SQVTM and ANQGSEA. Here the CDR3 DNA reads TGCAGCTCTTCCGGACAGGGGTTTGAAGCTTTCTTT. Encoded protein: CSSSGQGFEAFF. The whole variable domain, filled in from reference TRBV29-1 and TRBJ1-1, reads SAVISQKPSRDICQRGTSLTIQCQVDSQVTMMFWYRQQPGQSLTLIATANQGSEATYESGFVIDKFPISRPNLTFSTLTVSNMSPEDSSIYLCSSSGQGFEAFFGQGTRLTVV.

The V call is TRBV2, the J call TRBJ1-1; D remains ambiguous. CDR1 is SNHLY and CDR2 is FYNNEI in the germline V gene. V was cut by 2 bases and J by 3 bases, with 10 bases left in between. The CDR3 totals 14 residues. The CDR3 sequence: CASSESRVDTEAFF. The CDR3 DNA follows: TGTGCCAGCAGTGAATCCCGGGTTGACACTGAAGCTTTCTTT.

The V and J genes are TRBV27 and TRBJ1-6; D might be TRBD1 (6 bases). The CDR3 totals 15 residues. V gave up 8 bases and J gave up 7 bases, with 18 bases separating them. CDR1 and CDR2 from the germline V gene are MNHEY and SMNVEV (reference sequence). CDR3 DNA: TGTGCCAGCGGAAAACAGGGTCAGTGGAATTCACCCCTCCACTTT. Translation gives CASGKQGQWNSPLHF.